Sequencing of this T cell receptor (beta chain) was carried out in a study of control samples from healthy donors and cancer patients. TCRdb's copy holds only in-frame clones and misses some; the assay was immunoSEQ multiplex PCR. The sample lists over 150,000 clones, just under 95% occurring once. Sequences were obtained from blood. This clonotype originated in a middle-aged man in good health.

In DNA form, the CDR3 reads TGTGCCAGTAGTATAAGGGCAGACTCTGGAAACACCATATATTTT. Its translation: CASSIRADSGNTIYF. This sequence joins TRBV19 and TRBJ1-3; D is ambiguous. Germline V gene lookup returns CDR1 LNHDA and CDR2 SQIVND (reference sequence). V lost 2 bases and J 0 bases, leaving 8 bases between the germline ends. The CDR3 loop spans 15 amino acids.